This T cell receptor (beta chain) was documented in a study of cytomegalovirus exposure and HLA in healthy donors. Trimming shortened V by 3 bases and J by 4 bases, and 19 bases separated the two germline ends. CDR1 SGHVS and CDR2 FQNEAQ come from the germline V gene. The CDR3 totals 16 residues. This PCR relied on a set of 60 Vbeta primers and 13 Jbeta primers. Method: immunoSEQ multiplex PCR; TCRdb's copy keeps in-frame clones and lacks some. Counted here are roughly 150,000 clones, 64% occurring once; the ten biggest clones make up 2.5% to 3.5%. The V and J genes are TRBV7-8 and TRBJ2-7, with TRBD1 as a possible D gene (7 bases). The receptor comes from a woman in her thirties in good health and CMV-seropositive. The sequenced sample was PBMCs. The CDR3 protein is CASSFKHQGGLYEQYF. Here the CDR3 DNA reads TGTGCCAGCAGCTTCAAACACCAGGGGGGCCTTTACGAGCAGTACTTC.